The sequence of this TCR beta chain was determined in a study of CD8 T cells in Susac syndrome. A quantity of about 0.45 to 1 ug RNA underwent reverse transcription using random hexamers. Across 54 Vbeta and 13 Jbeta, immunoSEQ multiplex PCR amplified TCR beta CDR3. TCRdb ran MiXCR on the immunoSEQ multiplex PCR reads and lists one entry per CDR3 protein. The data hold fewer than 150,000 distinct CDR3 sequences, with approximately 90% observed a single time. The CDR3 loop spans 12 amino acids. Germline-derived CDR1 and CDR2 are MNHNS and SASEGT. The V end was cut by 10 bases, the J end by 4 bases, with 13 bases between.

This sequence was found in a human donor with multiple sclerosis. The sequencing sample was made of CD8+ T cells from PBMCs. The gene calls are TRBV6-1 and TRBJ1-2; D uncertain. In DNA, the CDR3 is TGTGCCACCCCGGGTAGGATCTATGGCTACACCTTC. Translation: CATPGRIYGYTF.